These 28 T cell receptor beta chains originate from one sample sequenced in a study of blood T cell repertoires in COVID-19. This table comes from immunoSEQ multiplex PCR, and its TCRdb copy is limited to in-frame clones, with some not included. Of some 370,000 clones detected, 80% to 90% appear once; the ten largest clones hold 0.95% to 1.5%. The sample was peripheral blood. These receptor sequences come from a man aged 40-50 years with acute or convalescent COVID-19.

This chain links TRBV4-3 with TRBJ1-5; the D is unclear. Germline V gene data show CDR1 as LGHNA and CDR2 as YSLEER. With 1 base removed from V and 8 bases from J, the gap between germline ends came to 9 bases. The CDR3 spans 13 residues. CDR3: CASSQGLLKPQHF. The CDR3 region has the DNA TGCGCCAGCAGCCAAGGGCTCCTCAAGCCCCAGCATTTT.

The V call is TRBV19, the J call TRBJ2-7, with TRBD2 as a possible D gene (5 bases). Trimming cost V 6 bases and J 2 bases, with 20 bases left between them. Germline CDR1 LNHDA, CDR2 SQIVND (reference sequence). The CDR3 is 16 amino acids. The chain's CDR3 is CASSPTQRSSTYEQYF. CDR3 in DNA: TGTGCCAGTAGCCCTACTCAGCGGAGTTCAACCTACGAGCAGTACTTC.

The rearrangement joins TRBV5-1 to TRBJ2-1; D is possibly TRBD1 (6 bases). Germline assignment: CDR1 SGHRS and CDR2 YFSETQ. This CDR3 has 13 amino acids. V was trimmed by 1 base and J by 9 bases, leaving 11 bases between them. CDR3: CASSLNRVSEQFF. CDR3 coding DNA: TGCGCCAGCAGCTTGAACAGGGTGAGTGAGCAGTTCTTC.

The V gene is TRBV7-9, the J gene TRBJ1-1, with no clear D. Looked up from germline, CDR1 is SEHNR and CDR2 is FQNEAQ (reference sequence). This CDR3 is built from 14 residues. V was shortened by 4 bases and J by 1 base, with 10 bases between the two germline ends. The CDR3 DNA is TGTGCCAGCAGCTCGTACTACACGAACACTGAAGCTTTCTTT. Protein product: CASSSYYTNTEAFF.

The V and J genes are TRBV10-2 and TRBJ2-1, with 7 bases identical to TRBD2. The ends lost 0 bases at V and 2 bases at J; junction bases unmatched: 1. The CDR3 has 15 amino acids. Germline V gives CDR1 WSHSY, CDR2 SAAADI. CDR3 residues: CASSESSGAYNEQFF. In nucleotides, the CDR3 is TGCGCCAGCAGTGAGTCAAGCGGGGCCTACAATGAGCAGTTCTTC.

V gene TRBV28 combines with J gene TRBJ2-3; 10 bases fit TRBD2. Germline values: CDR1 MDHEN, CDR2 SYDVKM. This CDR3 contains 15 residues. V lost 4 bases and J lost 6; bases outside the gene matches: 7. In nucleotides, the CDR3 is TGTGCCAGCAGTTACACCGGGACTAGCGAGGATACGCAGTATTTT. It is translated as CASSYTGTSEDTQYF. The entire variable domain, with the rest obtained from reference TRBV28 and TRBJ2-3, is as follows: DVKVTQSSRYLVKRTGEKVFLECVQDMDHENMFWYRQDPGLGLRLIYFSYDVKMKEKGDIPEGYSVSREKKERFSLILESASTNQTSMYLCASSYTGTSEDTQYFGPGTRLTVL.

The genes are TRBV15 and TRBJ2-1; TRBD2 is a possible D gene (5 bases). Trimming removed 1 base at V and 9 bases at J, with 16 bases between. CDR1 and CDR2 (germline): LNHNV, YYDKDF (reference sequence). The CDR3 contains 15 residues. The CDR3 coding sequence is TGTGCCACCAGCAGAGTCGGGGTGGGATGGGGTGAGCAGTTCTTC. Protein: CATSRVGVGWGEQFF.

This sequence joins TRBV19 and TRBJ1-3, with 7 bases aligning to TRBD1. Germline-derived CDR1 and CDR2 are LNHDA and SQIVND (reference sequence). The CDR3 is made up of 16 amino acids. The junction had 13 bases not matched to a gene; V was cut back by 7 bases and J by 4 bases. CDR3 amino acids: CASTAPTTGIGNTIYF. As DNA, the CDR3 is TGTGCCAGTACCGCACCGACGACAGGGATCGGAAACACCATATATTTT.

CDR3: CASSSTATNEKLFF. In DNA, the CDR3 is TGTGCCAGCAGCTCCACAGCAACTAATGAAAAACTGTTTTTT. V gene TRBV28 combines with J gene TRBJ1-4; D gene uncertain. The V gene's germline CDR1 is MDHEN and CDR2 SYDVKM. The length of the CDR3 is 14 residues. Trimming stripped 6 bases from V and 0 bases from J, with 8 bases between.

The V call is TRBV27, the J call TRBJ2-1; D may be TRBD2 (5 bases). CDR3 size: 13 residues. Trimming removed 0 bases at V and 9 bases at J, with 9 bases between. Germline CDR1 reads MNHEY; CDR2 reads SMNVEV (reference sequence). The CDR3 sequence: CASSLSGRGEQFF. CDR3 in DNA: TGTGCCAGCAGTTTATCCGGACGGGGTGAGCAGTTCTTC.

Here the CDR3 DNA reads TGTGCCAGCAGCCCATTGTGGCCCCTCCCGACCTACGAGCAGTACTTC. Encoded protein: CASSPLWPLPTYEQYF. The chain carries TRBV5-6 and TRBJ2-7; the D is unclear. V gave up 4 bases and J gave up 2 bases, with 19 bases separating them. The CDR3 consists of 16 residues. Germline-derived CDR1 and CDR2 are SGHDT and YYEEEE.

The chain joins TRBV19 to TRBJ1-2, with TRBD1 matching 8 bases. CDR1 is LNHDA, CDR2 SQIVND, per germline (reference sequence). The V and J ends lost 4 bases and 3 bases, in that order; junction bases with no gene match: 13. The CDR3 loop spans 17 amino acids. The CDR3 DNA sequence: TGTGCCAGTAGTAAATATACCAGGGACAGGAAGCACTATGGCTACACCTTC. Its protein product is CASSKYTRDRKHYGYTF.

The chain combines TRBV5-1 with TRBJ1-1; a possible D gene is TRBD1 (5 bases). The V end was cut by 2 bases, the J end by 1 base, with 9 bases between. The CDR3 is made up of 14 amino acids. CDR1 and CDR2 (germline): SGHRS, YFSETQ. CDR3: CASSLSGQNTEAFF. The CDR3, as DNA: TGCGCCAGCAGCTTATCTGGACAGAACACTGAAGCTTTCTTT.

This clone has a single count. The chain joins TRBV7-2 to TRBJ2-3, with TRBD2 matching over 9 bases. Per the germline V gene, CDR1 is SGHTA and CDR2 is FQGNSA. After removal of 1 base from V and 3 bases from J, the junction contained 5 bases not matched to a gene. The CDR3 runs 16 residues. CDR3 amino acids: CASSLDGRGGTDTQYF. CDR3 bases: TGTGCCAGCAGCTTAGATGGGCGGGGGGGTACAGATACGCAGTATTTT.

The chain carries TRBV4-2 and TRBJ2-1; D gene ambiguous. CDR3 length equals 15 residues. Trimming left V 4 bases short and J 2 bases short, with 12 bases between. Germline V gives CDR1 LGHNA, CDR2 YNFKEQ. CDR3 protein: CASSPQDTAYNEQFF. The CDR3 nucleotides are TGTGCCAGCAGCCCTCAGGATACCGCCTACAATGAGCAGTTCTTC.

This chain connects TRBV6-6 to TRBJ1-4, with 7 bases aligning to TRBD1. V lost 3 bases to trimming and J lost 7 bases; unmatched junction nucleotides: 11. The CDR3 is 16 residues long. Germline lookup yields CDR1 MNHNY and CDR2 SVGAGI (reference sequence). The CDR3 region is CASSYGSQGLGEKLFF. The CDR3, as DNA: TGTGCCAGCAGTTATGGATCACAGGGGTTGGGTGAAAAACTGTTTTTT.

The chain has TRBV30 and TRBJ1-6, with D hard to call. Per the germline V gene, CDR1 is GTSNPN and CDR2 is SVGIG (reference sequence). The CDR3 is made up of 16 amino acids. Deletions cut 0 bases from V and 5 bases from J, with 14 bases between. In nucleotides, the CDR3 is TGTGCCTGGAGTGTACAATCGCCCGGAGATAATTCACCCCTCCACTTT. Translated: CAWSVQSPGDNSPLHF.

The chain carries TRBV4-2 and TRBJ1-1; possible D gene TRBD1, 5 bases. This CDR3 is 17 amino acids long. The V end was cut by 4 bases, the J end by 4 bases, with 22 bases between. The V gene's germline CDR1 is LGHNA and CDR2 YNFKEQ. Here the CDR3 reads CASSRVRNSGRGTEAFF. The CDR3 region has the DNA TGTGCCAGCAGCCGCGTTCGGAACTCGGGTAGGGGCACTGAAGCTTTCTTT.

The chain carries TRBV20-1 and TRBJ2-7; a weak D match, TRBD2 (6 bases). The CDR3 extends over 14 amino acids. Germline CDR1 and CDR2: DFQATT and SNEGSKA (reference sequence). V was clipped by 3 bases and J by 6 bases, with 18 bases between them. CDR3 region: CSASRAERRGEQYF. In DNA, the CDR3 is TGCAGTGCTAGTAGGGCCGAAAGGCGGGGCGAGCAGTACTTC.

The V gene is TRBV20-1, the J gene TRBJ1-1; 7 bases are a match to TRBD1. Trimming took 6 bases from V and 5 from J; bases not matched to a gene: 9. Germline loops: CDR1 DFQATT, CDR2 SNEGSKA (reference sequence). The CDR3 has 13 residues. CDR3 sequence (DNA): TGCAGTGCAAGTAGGGGGCGCGGGACTGAAGCTTTCTTT. It is translated as CSASRGRGTEAFF.

The chain has TRBV3-1 (or the pseudogene TRBV3-2) and TRBJ2-5; D gene ambiguous. V was shortened by 0 bases and J by 5 bases, with 19 bases between the two germline ends. The CDR3 is 17 residues long. Germline CDR1 and CDR2: LGHDT and YNNKEL (reference sequence). The CDR3 DNA reads TGTGCCAGCAGCCAAGATGCTACTCCCCTCCCTCTTGAGACCCAGTACTTC. Its protein product is CASSQDATPLPLETQYF.

The rearrangement uses TRBV7-3 and TRBJ2-2; D not certain. This CDR3 region has 14 residues. V gave up 5 bases and J gave up 4 bases, with 11 bases separating them. Germline V gene lookup returns CDR1 SGHTA and CDR2 FQGTGA. CDR3 amino acids: CASSRLLSTGELFF. As DNA, the CDR3 is TGTGCCAGCAGCCGACTCCTCAGCACCGGGGAGCTGTTTTTT.

V gene TRBV6-2 or TRBV6-3 combines with J gene TRBJ2-1, with 9 bases aligning to TRBD1. Germline values: CDR1 MNHEY, CDR2 SVGEGT. The CDR3 is made up of 15 amino acids. Trimming removed 6 bases from V and 2 bases from J; junction bases left unmatched: 5. The CDR3, as DNA: TGTGCCAGCAGCCCCAGGGACAGGGCCTACAATGAGCAGTTCTTC. It yields the protein CASSPRDRAYNEQFF.

The V gene is TRBV3-1 (or the pseudogene TRBV3-2), the J gene TRBJ2-5, with 7 bases identical to TRBD1. The CDR3 length is 16 residues. From germline, CDR1 is LGHDT and CDR2 YNNKEL (reference sequence). With 3 bases clipped from V and 3 bases from J, the junction kept 10 bases outside the gene matches. In DNA, the CDR3 is TGTGCCAGCAGCCACCTCAAGGACAGGAACGAAGAGACCCAGTACTTC. Its translation: CASSHLKDRNEETQYF.

This chain joins TRBV5-1 and TRBJ2-2; a weak D match, TRBD1 (5 bases). Germline CDR1 reads SGHRS; CDR2 reads YFSETQ. With 5 bases removed from V and 3 bases from J, the gap between germline ends came to 11 bases. CDR3 length equals 14 residues. As DNA, the CDR3 is TGCGCCAGCAGTCGTCAGGGTTACACCGGGGAGCTGTTTTTT. This translates into CASSRQGYTGELFF.

The J gene is TRBJ2-7, the V gene TRBV28; D call uncertain. The CDR3 consists of 13 residues. V was pared by 5 bases and J by 0 bases, with 8 bases between. Germline loops: CDR1 MDHEN, CDR2 SYDVKM. This CDR3 reads CASSAPSSYEQYF. CDR3 coding DNA: TGTGCCAGCAGTGCTCCTAGCTCCTACGAGCAGTACTTC.

This clone was seen a handful of times. V and J are TRBV18 and TRBJ2-5, with 12 bases identical to TRBD2. The ends lost 3 bases at V and 0 bases at J; junction bases unmatched: 8. Per germline, CDR1 KGHSH and CDR2 LQKENI. The CDR3 consists of 18 residues. This CDR3 is CASSPGLAGLLYQETQYF. The CDR3 DNA reads as TGTGCCAGCTCACCGGGACTAGCGGGTCTCCTGTACCAAGAGACCCAGTACTTC.

To note about this clone: The germline gene is not matched at one end of the junction; a read error may be the cause. The rearrangement links TRBV14 to TRBJ1-4; D ambiguous. This CDR3 contains 11 residues. Germline CDR1 and CDR2: SGHDN and FVKESK. In nucleotides, the CDR3 is TGTGCCAGCAGCCAGGGCGGGGTTCTAATTTTT. Residues: CASSQGGVLIF. The whole variable domain, filled in from reference TRBV14 and TRBJ1-4, reads EAGVTQFPSHSVIEKGQTVTLRCDPISGHDNLYWYRRVMGKEIKFLLHFVKESKQDESGMPNNRFLAERTGGTYSTLKVQPAELEDSGVYFCASSQGGVLIFGSGTQLSVL.